This T cell receptor (beta chain) came from a study of glioma-infiltrating T cells after dendritic cell vaccination. Study in general: Dendritic cell vaccine was injected intradermally three times, biweekly.

This clone was observed once. Patients had residual fresh-frozen tumor tissue and more than two years of survival data. All glioblastoma patients lacked an isocitrate dehydrogenase mutation. The CDR3 sequence is 15 residues long. Trimming removed 7 bases from V and 3 bases from J; junction bases left unmatched: 9. Germline V gene data show CDR1 as SGHRS and CDR2 as YFSETQ. The PCR used 60 V beta and 13 J beta primers. Profiling relied on immunoSEQ multiplex PCR, and the TCRdb table lists in-frame clones only, not all of them. The table shows tens of thousands of clones, with about four fifths occurring only once.

The TCR originated in a human donor with glioblastoma. Sequencing used blood, obtained before dendritic cell vaccination. This chain connects TRBV5-1 to TRBJ2-3, with 9 bases identical to TRBD2. In nucleotides, the CDR3 is TGCGCCAGCCTTAAAGCGGGAGGCTTGACAGATACGCAGTATTTT. Amino acids: CASLKAGGLTDTQYF.